What follows are 7 T cell receptor beta chains derived from one specimen sequenced in a study of blood T cell repertoires in COVID-19. The method was immunoSEQ multiplex PCR; TCRdb's version includes in-frame clones alone and lacks a portion of them. This table has about 310,000 clones, 80% to 90% appearing once. The sequencing input was peripheral blood. These receptors were taken from a man over 45 with active or convalescent COVID-19.

The chain links TRBV11-3 to TRBJ2-1; 8 bases are shared with TRBD1. The CDR3 covers 17 residues. Germline-derived CDR1 and CDR2 are SGHNT and YENEEA. V trimming: 6 bases; J trimming: 7 bases; junction bases outside the gene matches: 17. CDR3 coding DNA: TGTGCCAGCAGATCCAAGGGCGGGACAGGCGGAACAAATGAGCAGTTCTTC. This gives the protein CASRSKGGTGGTNEQFF.

V usage is TRBV10-3 and J usage is TRBJ2-2; TRBD2 agrees at 10 bases. This CDR3 spans 13 amino acids. V was clipped by 10 bases and J by 7 bases; unmatched bases: 6. Germline lookup yields CDR1 ENHRY and CDR2 SYGVKD. The CDR3 loop reads CATTSGEVGELFF. The CDR3 nucleotides read TGTGCCACAACTAGCGGGGAGGTCGGGGAGCTGTTTTTT.

The chain recombines TRBV18 with TRBJ2-3; 14 bases are a match to TRBD2. The V and J ends lost 3 bases and 5 bases, in that order; junction bases with no gene match: 10. The CDR3 is made up of 18 amino acids. CDR1 and CDR2 (germline): KGHSH, LQKENI. CDR3 amino acids: CASSPLGLAGETGDTQYF. The CDR3 nucleotides are TGTGCCAGCTCACCCCTGGGACTAGCGGGAGAAACAGGAGATACGCAGTATTTT.

J is TRBJ1-1 and V is TRBV29-1, with a weak D call TRBD1 (6 bases). The CDR3 has 13 amino acids. The V and J ends lost 6 bases and 1 base respectively, with 12 bases between them. Germline values: CDR1 SQVTM, CDR2 ANQGSEA. This CDR3 reads CSVADSRNTEAFF. Written as DNA, the CDR3 is TGCAGCGTAGCGGACAGCAGGAACACTGAAGCTTTCTTT.

The chain joins TRBV7-6 to TRBJ2-5, with 11 bases that match TRBD2. Germline CDR1 is SGHVS and CDR2 is FNYEAQ. V lost 5 bases to trimming and J lost 4 bases; unmatched junction nucleotides: 3. The CDR3 contains 14 residues. CDR3 region: CASSKGLAVETQYF. The CDR3 DNA sequence: TGTGCCAGCAGCAAGGGACTAGCGGTAGAGACCCAGTACTTC.

This chain joins TRBV6-6 and TRBJ2-3; a weak D match, TRBD2 (6 bases). Trimming took 7 bases from V and 6 from J, leaving 11 bases between them. Germline CDR1 reads MNHNY; CDR2 reads SVGAGI (reference sequence). The CDR3 length is 12 residues. CDR3 DNA: TGTGCCAGCAACATCCGGGGGGATACGCAGTATTTT. It translates to CASNIRGDTQYF.

Note on this clone: In the same sample, other DNA sequences code for this CDR3. The chain has TRBV20-1 and TRBJ2-7, with 7 nucleotides matching TRBD2. The V gene's germline CDR1 is DFQATT and CDR2 SNEGSKA (reference sequence). The V and J ends lost 6 bases and 4 bases, in that order; junction bases with no gene match: 3. The CDR3 is 11 residues long. Written as DNA, the CDR3 is TGCAGTGCCCCCGGGGGGTACGAGCAGTACTTC. This encodes CSAPGGYEQYF.